These 28 T cell receptor beta chains share one sample of origin, sequenced in a study of shared clonotypes between healthy human individuals. Sequenced by immunoSEQ multiplex PCR; TCRdb stores in-frame clones only, minus some. The repertoire holds some 580,000 clones, with about 96% as singletons. Sequenced material: naive CD4+ T cells sorted from blood. The subset was: CD45RA+ positively selected. All receptors derive from a young woman in good health.

V gene TRBV7-9 combines with J gene TRBJ2-7, with 7 bases matching TRBD1. The CDR3 covers 15 residues. Trimming took 9 bases from V and 3 from J; bases not matched to a gene: 14. CDR1 is SEHNR and CDR2 is FQNEAQ in the germline V gene (reference sequence). CDR3 nucleotides: TGTGCCAGTAGTAACACGGGACAGATAAACTACGAGCAGTACTTC. Its protein is CASSNTGQINYEQYF. Combining the CDR3 with reference TRBV7-9 and TRBJ2-7 gives the whole variable domain DTGVSQNPRHKITKRGQNVTFRCDPISEHNRLYWYRQTLGQGPEFLTYFQNEAQLEKSRLLSDRFSAERPKGSFSTLEIQRTEQGDSAMYLCASSNTGQINYEQYFGPGTRLTVT.

The genes are TRBV10-3 and TRBJ2-1, with D perhaps assigned TRBD1 or TRBD2 (5 bases each). The CDR3 is 16 amino acids. Germline V gives CDR1 ENHRY, CDR2 SYGVKD. Trimming removed 6 bases from V and 7 bases from J, with 22 bases in between. CDR3 residues: CAISSRGIGAENEQFF. CDR3 in DNA: TGTGCCATCAGCTCCCGCGGAATCGGGGCGGAGAATGAGCAGTTCTTC.

This chain connects TRBV6-1 to TRBJ1-5; possibly TRBD1 for D (5 bases). The CDR3 has 11 residues. From germline, CDR1 is MNHNS and CDR2 SASEGT. This chain's CDR3 is CGAGRNQPQHF. CDR3 sequence (DNA): TGTGGGGCAGGGCGGAATCAGCCCCAGCATTTT.

The V gene is TRBV19, the J gene TRBJ2-7, with no clear D. Germline lookup yields CDR1 LNHDA and CDR2 SQIVND (reference sequence). Trimming left V 1 base short and J 1 base short, with 11 bases between. The CDR3 has 15 residues. The DNA of the CDR3 is TGTGCCAGTAGTATAGTAAAGGGCGCATCCTACGAGCAGTACTTC. It codes for CASSIVKGASYEQYF.

The chain has TRBV11-3 and TRBJ2-2, with 10 nucleotides matching TRBD2. V shed 5 bases and J 7 bases; nucleotides not matched to a gene: 10. Germline lookup yields CDR1 SGHNT and CDR2 YENEEA. The CDR3 spans 16 residues. The CDR3 here is CASSDQAGGPVGELFF. CDR3 DNA sequence: TGTGCCAGCAGCGACCAAGCGGGAGGGCCCGTCGGGGAGCTGTTTTTT. Full variable domain (rest looked up from reference TRBV11-3 and TRBJ2-2): EAGVVQSPRYKIIEKKQPVAFWCNPISGHNTLYWYLQNLGQGPELLIRYENEEAVDDSQLPKDRFSAERLKGVDSTLKIQPAELGDSAVYLCASSDQAGGPVGELFFGEGSRLTVL.

In the case of this clone: The same CDR3 can be traced to other DNA sequences in this sample. The chain carries TRBV29-1 and TRBJ2-6; D ambiguous. Deletions cut 1 base from V and 0 bases from J, with 1 base between. The germline CDR1 and CDR2 sequences are SQVTM and ANQGSEA. CDR3 length: 13 residues. The CDR3 loop reads CSVEGSGANVLTF. The CDR3 bases are TGCAGCGTTGAAGGCTCTGGGGCCAACGTCCTGACTTTC.

The sample holds one count of this clone. This chain links TRBV18 with TRBJ1-1; D unresolved. Trimming left V 1 base short and J 5 bases short, with 8 bases between. CDR3 length: 13 residues. CDR1 is KGHSH and CDR2 is LQKENI in the germline V gene. The CDR3 sequence is CASSPLKDTEAFF. The CDR3 DNA follows: TGTGCCAGCTCACCACTTAAGGATACTGAAGCTTTCTTT.

CDR3 DNA sequence: TGTGCCAGCCGCCCCGGGACAATCTACGAGCAGTACTTC. Its protein product is CASRPGTIYEQYF. The chain has TRBV28 and TRBJ2-7; D is possibly TRBD1 (6 bases). V lost 8 bases and J 3 bases, leaving 14 bases between the germline ends. Per germline, CDR1 MDHEN and CDR2 SYDVKM. The CDR3 contains 13 residues.

The chain carries TRBV25-1 and TRBJ2-7; 10 positions agree with TRBD1. Germline V CDR1 and CDR2: MGHDK, SYGVNS. There are 13 residues in the CDR3. The J segment lost 5 bases and the V segment lost 7 bases, leaving 5 bases of the junction unmatched. CDR3 nucleotide sequence: TGTGCCAGCACCATGACAGGGGGCCACGAGCAGTACTTC. Encoded protein: CASTMTGGHEQYF.

The J gene is TRBJ2-5, the V gene TRBV5-5; tentative D call: TRBD2 (6 bases). The length of the CDR3 is 14 residues. Trimming left V 2 bases short and J 2 bases short, with 10 bases between. Germline V gene sequence: CDR1 SGHKS, CDR2 YYEKEE (reference sequence). This chain's CDR3 is CASSFLRGQETQYF. The CDR3 DNA reads as TGTGCCAGCAGCTTCCTACGGGGGCAAGAGACCCAGTACTTC.

V usage is TRBV12-1 and J usage is TRBJ1-5. TRBV12-1 is a documented pseudogene. The CDR3 consists of 16 residues. This CDR3 is CASSLLGGGGNQPQHF. In DNA form, the CDR3 reads TGTGCCAGCAGCCTCCTTGGTGGAGGGGGCAATCAGCCCCAGCATTTT.

The chain is built from TRBV7-9 and TRBJ2-4; tentatively, D is TRBD1 (6 bases). The CDR3 contains 15 residues. Germline CDR1 and CDR2: SEHNR and FQNEAQ (reference sequence). The V gene lost 6 bases and the J gene lost 5 bases, with 17 bases spanning the gap. CDR3 in amino acids: CASSAYGTLENIQYF. The CDR3 DNA reads as TGTGCCAGCAGTGCTTACGGGACATTAGAAAACATTCAGTACTTC.

The chain links TRBV11-2 to TRBJ2-7, with D possibly being TRBD1 (6 bases). CDR1 is SGHAT and CDR2 is FQNNGV in the germline V gene. Deletions cut 5 bases from V and 2 bases from J, with 13 bases between. This CDR3 is 14 amino acids long. The CDR3 DNA reads TGTGCCAGCAGCCCAGGGGTTGGCCCCTACGAGCAGTACTTC. Translation gives CASSPGVGPYEQYF.

The DNA of the CDR3 is TGTGCCAGCAGCTTATTAGGGATCACCGGGGAGCTGTTTTTT. Amino acid sequence: CASSLLGITGELFF. The chain couples TRBV7-8 to TRBJ2-2; D uncertain. Germline assignment: CDR1 SGHVS and CDR2 FQNEAQ. Trimming stripped 2 bases from V and 4 bases from J, with 8 bases between. The CDR3 is 14 amino acids.

This clone occurred once. This chain connects TRBV6-9 to TRBJ2-7; D is unresolved. Germline V gene lookup returns CDR1 MNHGY and CDR2 SVAAGI. This CDR3 is built from 9 residues. V was clipped by 6 bases and J by 7 bases, with 4 bases between them. CDR3 coding DNA: TGTGCCAGCAGAGGAGAGCAGTACTTC. Encoded protein: CASRGEQYF.

The chain employs TRBV18 and TRBJ1-5; 8 bases align to TRBD1. Germline assignment: CDR1 KGHSH and CDR2 LQKENI. With V trimmed by 4 bases and J by 16 bases, 15 bases remained unmatched. There are 14 residues in the CDR3. CDR3 nucleotides: TGTGCCAGCTCACACGGGGACAGGCCAGGGGGTTTTCATTTT. Its protein is CASSHGDRPGGFHF.

V and J are TRBV28 and TRBJ1-1; D remains unclear. The ends were cut back, 6 bases at V and 8 bases at J, with 10 bases in the middle. CDR3 length: 11 amino acids. Looked up from germline, CDR1 is MDHEN and CDR2 is SYDVKM. The CDR3 loop reads CASSSAEEAFF. For the CDR3, the DNA is TGTGCCAGCAGCTCGGCGGAGGAAGCTTTCTTT. Full variable domain (missing parts from reference TRBV28 and TRBJ1-1): DVKVTQSSRYLVKRTGEKVFLECVQDMDHENMFWYRQDPGLGLRLIYFSYDVKMKEKGDIPEGYSVSREKKERFSLILESASTNQTSMYLCASSSAEEAFFGQGTRLTVV.

This sequence joins TRBV20-1 and TRBJ2-1; the D gene is possibly TRBD1 (6 bases). The CDR3 has 11 amino acids. Per the germline V gene, CDR1 is DFQATT and CDR2 is SNEGSKA (reference sequence). The CDR3 nucleotides read TGCAGGTCAGGGGCCGTGGATGAGCAGTTCTTC. Protein product: CRSGAVDEQFF.

The rearrangement joins TRBV2 to TRBJ1-1; maybe TRBD1 (6 bases). Germline-derived CDR1 and CDR2 are SNHLY and FYNNEI. The CDR3 length is 12 residues. V lost 4 bases to trimming and J lost 7 bases, with 10 bases between them. The chain's CDR3 is CASSGNRVEAFF. The CDR3 DNA is TGTGCCAGCAGTGGGAACAGGGTTGAAGCTTTCTTT.

The chain carries TRBV9 and TRBJ1-6; D gene unclear. Germline CDR1 reads SGDLS; CDR2 reads YYNGEE. V was cut by 8 bases and J by 0 bases, with 9 bases left in between. This CDR3 contains 14 residues. The CDR3 region is CASVGSSYNSPLHF. The CDR3 DNA reads TGTGCCAGTGTGGGGAGCTCCTATAATTCACCCCTCCACTTT.

This clone was counted once. V usage is TRBV27 and J usage is TRBJ2-2, with 15 bases matching TRBD2. This CDR3 contains 16 residues. V shed 1 base and J 8 bases; nucleotides not matched to a gene: 2. Germline assignment: CDR1 MNHEY and CDR2 SMNVEV (reference sequence). This CDR3 is CASSLWTSGRGGELFF. The CDR3 nucleotides are TGTGCCAGCAGTTTATGGACTAGCGGGAGGGGAGGGGAGCTGTTTTTT.

The chain recombines TRBV6-5 with TRBJ2-7; possibly TRBD2 for D (5 bases). Per the germline V gene, CDR1 is MNHEY and CDR2 is SVGAGI. The CDR3 is 16 residues long. Trimming removed 0 bases from V and 3 bases from J, with 15 bases in between. As DNA, the CDR3 is TGTGCCAGCAGTTACTCTTCGGGTCTAGCAGACTACGAGCAGTACTTC. Encoded protein: CASSYSSGLADYEQYF.

The rearrangement uses TRBV7-9 and TRBJ1-3, with D unclear. CDR3 length: 16 amino acids. Germline CDR1 is SEHNR and CDR2 is FQNEAQ (reference sequence). Trimming took 3 bases from V and 0 from J, leaving 12 bases between them. In DNA form, the CDR3 reads TGTGCCAGCAGCTTCGGCCCGCCTCTCTCTGGAAACACCATATATTTT. Translating gives CASSFGPPLSGNTIYF.

The chain combines TRBV6-5 with TRBJ2-7; D uncertain. With 6 bases removed from V and 5 bases from J, the gap between germline ends came to 17 bases. Per the germline V gene, CDR1 is MNHEY and CDR2 is SVGAGI. This CDR3 contains 14 residues. CDR3 nucleotide sequence: TGTGCCAGCAGGAAGGGCCTTTATGCCCACGAGCAGTACTTC. This codes for CASRKGLYAHEQYF.

This chain connects TRBV5-4 to TRBJ1-1; D might be TRBD1 (5 bases). The germline V and J ends were trimmed by 4 bases and 1 base, with 11 bases remaining between them. Germline values: CDR1 SGHNT, CDR2 YYREEE (reference sequence). The CDR3 runs to 14 residues. The CDR3 DNA sequence: TGTGCCAGCAGCCTCATAACAGGGAACACTGAAGCTTTCTTT. Translated: CASSLITGNTEAFF.

This sequence joins TRBV4-2 and TRBJ1-5, with 9 bases fitting TRBD1. The V gene end was trimmed by 4 bases and the J gene end by 6 bases; junction bases not matched to a gene: 7. Germline-derived CDR1 and CDR2 are LGHNA and YNFKEQ. CDR3 length equals 15 residues. This CDR3 reads CASSPSGTGSQPQHF. In DNA, the CDR3 is TGTGCCAGCAGCCCTAGCGGGACAGGGAGTCAGCCCCAGCATTTT.

This rearrangement joins TRBV23-1 to TRBJ2-7; 8 nucleotides match TRBD1. TRBV23-1 carries the ORF label, with uncertain function. CDR3 length equals 15 residues. The junction had 3 bases not matched to a gene; V was cut back by 0 bases and J by 2 bases. The CDR3 reads CASSQSDRGPYEQYF. CDR3 nucleotide sequence: TGCGCCAGCAGTCAATCCGACAGGGGCCCCTACGAGCAGTACTTC.

This chain links TRBV7-2 with TRBJ2-3; TRBD2 agrees at 11 bases. The junction had 5 bases not matched to a gene; V was cut back by 3 bases and J by 0 bases. This CDR3 is 17 amino acids long. Germline-derived CDR1 and CDR2 are SGHTA and FQGNSA. In DNA, the CDR3 is TGTGCCAGCAGCTTCACTAGCGGGAGCCTTAGCACAGATACGCAGTATTTT. Its translation is CASSFTSGSLSTDTQYF.